Listed here are 14 T cell receptor beta chains from one sample, sequenced in a study of blood T cell repertoires in COVID-19. Data came from immunoSEQ multiplex PCR; TCRdb stores just in-frame clones and leaves some out. Altogether 150,000 to 200,000 clones are present, around 87% being singletons, with the ten largest covering 20% to 25%. Sequencing used PBMCs or T cells enriched from blood (not recorded which). These receptors were taken from a woman in her thirties or forties in a cohort exposed to, infected with or recovered from COVID-19 (not recorded which).

V gene TRBV24-1 combines with J gene TRBJ2-1; the D gene is possibly TRBD2 (6 bases). CDR1 is KGHDR, CDR2 SFDVKD, per germline. The CDR3 sequence is 14 residues long. Trimming shortened V by 2 bases and J by 9 bases, and 13 bases separated the two germline ends. The CDR3 here is CATSDSQGGTEQFF. DNA for the CDR3: TGTGCCACCAGTGATTCTCAGGGCGGGACTGAGCAGTTCTTC.

The chain is built from TRBV5-4 and TRBJ1-2; D ambiguous. The CDR3 contains 15 residues. Trimming pared 1 base from V and 6 bases from J, leaving 16 bases between. Looked up from germline, CDR1 is SGHNT and CDR2 is YYREEE (reference sequence). CDR3 in DNA: TGTGCCAGCAGCTTGCGGTACAGCGGCCGCCATGGCTACACCTTC. Protein product: CASSLRYSGRHGYTF.

V is TRBV2 and J is TRBJ2-2, with D unresolved. Trimming took off 4 bases at V and 3 bases at J, with 6 bases between the two ends. Germline V gene data show CDR1 as SNHLY and CDR2 as FYNNEI. CDR3 length equals 13 residues. The CDR3 DNA reads as TGTGCCAGCAGTGGTCCTTACACCGGGGAGCTGTTTTTT. Translating gives CASSGPYTGELFF.

V gene TRBV5-6 combines with J gene TRBJ1-6; 8 bases fit TRBD1. CDR1 is SGHDT, CDR2 YYEEEE, per germline. This CDR3 comprises 16 residues. Trimming at V came to 5 bases and at J to 8 bases, leaving 12 bases not matched to a gene. The CDR3 protein is CASSYLSDRGDSPLHF. The CDR3 nucleotides are TGTGCCAGCAGTTACCTAAGTGACAGGGGAGATTCACCCCTCCACTTT.

The V and J genes are TRBV24-1 and TRBJ2-3, with 10 bases matching TRBD2. This CDR3 contains 16 residues. The germline CDR1 and CDR2 sequences are KGHDR and SFDVKD. Trimming at V came to 5 bases and at J to 1 base, leaving 5 bases not matched to a gene. CDR3: CATSGGTSERTDTQYF. DNA of the CDR3: TGTGCCACCAGTGGGGGGACTAGCGAACGCACAGATACGCAGTATTTT.

The rearrangement joins TRBV7-9 to TRBJ2-6; D may be TRBD1 (5 bases). Germline CDR1 SEHNR, CDR2 FQNEAQ (reference sequence). The CDR3 covers 16 residues. Trimming cost V 7 bases and J 4 bases, with 17 bases left between them. CDR3 residues: CASTPNLGEGANVLTF. DNA for the CDR3: TGTGCCAGCACCCCGAACTTAGGGGAAGGGGCCAACGTCCTGACTTTC.

The chain carries TRBV7-9 and TRBJ2-1; 8 bases fit TRBD1. V was pared by 4 bases and J by 8 bases, with 7 bases of the junction left unmatched. Looked up from germline, CDR1 is SEHNR and CDR2 is FQNEAQ (reference sequence). The CDR3 is 14 residues long. DNA for the CDR3: TGTGCCAGCAGCTCGGACAGGGTTTTGGATGAGCAGTTCTTC. It specifies CASSSDRVLDEQFF.

The rearrangement links TRBV7-2 to TRBJ1-2, with TRBD1 as a possible D gene (5 bases). This CDR3 region has 15 residues. Deletions cut 5 bases from V and 3 bases from J, with 16 bases between. Germline CDR1 reads SGHTA; CDR2 reads FQGNSA. CDR3 sequence reads: CASSLLYATDYGYTF. The CDR3 DNA sequence: TGTGCCAGCAGCCTCCTTTACGCGACAGACTATGGCTACACCTTC.

The chain recombines TRBV7-2 with TRBJ2-4; TRBD2 matches 8 bases. CDR1 is SGHTA and CDR2 is FQGNSA in the germline V gene. Unmatched junction bases numbered 1, after V lost 5 bases and J lost 1 base. The CDR3 runs 14 residues. The CDR3 DNA sequence: TGTGCCAGCAGCCAGCGGGGGGCCAAAAACATTCAGTACTTC. This sequence encodes CASSQRGAKNIQYF.

This chain connects TRBV25-1 to TRBJ2-2; D might be TRBD1 (5 bases). The CDR3 runs to 15 residues. V was trimmed by 2 bases and J by 4 bases, leaving 11 bases between them. Germline assignment: CDR1 MGHDK and CDR2 SYGVNS. The DNA of the CDR3 is TGTGCCAGCAGTGAAACCAGGGTATTCACCGGGGAGCTGTTTTTT. This gives the protein CASSETRVFTGELFF.

The chain has TRBV10-2 and TRBJ1-2, with TRBD1 matching over 7 bases. The V gene end was trimmed by 5 bases and the J gene end by 7 bases; junction bases not matched to a gene: 7. Germline V lookup: CDR1 WSHSY, CDR2 SAAADI. The CDR3 has 13 residues. In DNA, the CDR3 is TGCGCCAGCAGTTTTGACCGGGACAGTGGCTACACCTTC. Translated, it gives CASSFDRDSGYTF.

This clone was recorded only once. The V call is TRBV27, the J call TRBJ1-2; TRBD1 is a possible D gene (5 bases). With 0 bases removed from V and 8 bases from J, the gap between germline ends came to 13 bases. The CDR3 loop spans 14 amino acids. Germline V gene data show CDR1 as MNHEY and CDR2 as SMNVEV (reference sequence). This CDR3 reads CASSLSLGVGGYTF. Here the CDR3 DNA reads TGTGCCAGCAGTTTATCGTTAGGGGTGGGCGGCTACACCTTC.

This CDR3 is CASSPRGPAEAFF. Written as DNA, the CDR3 is TGTGCCAGCAGTCCCAGGGGGCCTGCTGAAGCTTTCTTT. The chain recombines TRBV2 with TRBJ1-1, with 8 bases aligning to TRBD1. Germline lookup yields CDR1 SNHLY and CDR2 FYNNEI. The length of the CDR3 is 13 residues. V lost 5 bases and J lost 6; bases outside the gene matches: 5.

The rearrangement uses TRBV18 and TRBJ2-5; D is uncertain. The CDR3 consists of 14 residues. V shed 5 bases and J shed 1 base, with 11 bases lying between them. CDR1 KGHSH and CDR2 LQKENI come from the germline V gene. CDR3 in amino acids: CASSSDMVQETQYF. Written as DNA, the CDR3 is TGTGCCAGCTCATCAGACATGGTCCAAGAGACCCAGTACTTC.